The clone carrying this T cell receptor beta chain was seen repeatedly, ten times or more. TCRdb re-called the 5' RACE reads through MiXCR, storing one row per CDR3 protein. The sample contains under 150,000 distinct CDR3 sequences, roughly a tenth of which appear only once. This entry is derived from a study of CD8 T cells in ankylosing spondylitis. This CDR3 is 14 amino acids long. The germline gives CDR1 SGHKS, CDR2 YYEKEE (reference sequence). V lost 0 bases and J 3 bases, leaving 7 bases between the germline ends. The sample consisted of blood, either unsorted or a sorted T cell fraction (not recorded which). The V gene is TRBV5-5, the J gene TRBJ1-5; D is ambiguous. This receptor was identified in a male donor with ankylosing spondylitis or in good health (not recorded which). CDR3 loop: CASSLGFTNQPQHF. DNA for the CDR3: TGTGCCAGCAGCTTGGGGTTTACCAATCAGCCCCAGCATTTT.